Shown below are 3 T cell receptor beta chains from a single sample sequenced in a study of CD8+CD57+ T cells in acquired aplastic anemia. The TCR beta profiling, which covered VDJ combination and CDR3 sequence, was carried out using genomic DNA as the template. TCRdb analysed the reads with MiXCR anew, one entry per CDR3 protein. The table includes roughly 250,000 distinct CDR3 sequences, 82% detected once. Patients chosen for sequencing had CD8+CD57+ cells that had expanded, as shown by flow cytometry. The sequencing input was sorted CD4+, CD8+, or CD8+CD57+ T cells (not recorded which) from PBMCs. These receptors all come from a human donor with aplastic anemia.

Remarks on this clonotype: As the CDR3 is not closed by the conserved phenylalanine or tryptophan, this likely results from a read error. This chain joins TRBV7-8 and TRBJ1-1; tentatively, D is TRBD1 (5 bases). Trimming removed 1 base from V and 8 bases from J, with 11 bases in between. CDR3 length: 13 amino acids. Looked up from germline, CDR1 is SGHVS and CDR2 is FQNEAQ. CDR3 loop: CASSLGLEGEAFY. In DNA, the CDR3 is TGTGCCAGCAGCTTAGGGCTGGAGGGGGAAGCTTTCTAC.

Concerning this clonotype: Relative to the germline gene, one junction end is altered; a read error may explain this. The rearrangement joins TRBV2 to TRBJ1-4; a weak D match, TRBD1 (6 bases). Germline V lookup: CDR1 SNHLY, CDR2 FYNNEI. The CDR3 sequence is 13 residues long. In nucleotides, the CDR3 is TGCGCCAGTCGGACAGCCCGTAATGAAAAACTGTTTTTT. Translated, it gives CASRTARNEKLFF. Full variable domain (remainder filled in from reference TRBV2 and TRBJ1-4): EPEVTQTPSHQVTQMGQEVILRCVPISNHLYFYWYRQILGQKVEFLVSFYNNEISEKSEIFDDQFSVERPDGSNFTLKIRSTKLEDSAMYFCASRTARNEKLFFGSGTQLSVL.

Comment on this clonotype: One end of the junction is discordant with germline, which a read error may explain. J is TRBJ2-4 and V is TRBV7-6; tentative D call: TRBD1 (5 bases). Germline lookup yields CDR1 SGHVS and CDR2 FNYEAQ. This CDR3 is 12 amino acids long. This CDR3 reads CASSAAGKIQPF. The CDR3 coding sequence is TGTGCCAGCAGCGCAGCAGGGAAGATTCAACCCTTC. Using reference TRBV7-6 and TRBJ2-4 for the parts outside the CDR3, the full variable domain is GAGVSQSPRYKVTKRGQDVALRCDPISGHVSLYWYRQALGQGPEFLTYFNYEAQQDKSGLPNDRFSAERPEGSISTLTIQRTEQRDSAMYRCASSAAGKIQPFGAGTRLSVL.